In its sample, the clone carrying this T cell receptor (beta chain) was seen a few times. Its antigen is not known. Distinct nucleotide sequences in the sample also encode this CDR3. Assay used: immunoSEQ multiplex PCR; TCRdb lists only in-frame clones, some missing. The table lists approximately 1,500 clones, 20% to 25% of them singletons. The sample comes from a study of T cells in localized non-small cell lung cancer. Findings of the study overall: The tumor had only one region sequenced, so heterogeneity remains possible. Adjacent lung held a median roughly 54 of the top 100 tumor clones.

The material was lung tumor tissue, obtained before any cancer treatment. The sequence came from a male donor older than 55 with stage I lung adenocarcinoma.

The CDR3 protein is CASSAREGTYEQYF. The DNA of the CDR3 is TGTGCCAGCAGCGCGCGGGAGGGCACCTACGAGCAGTACTTC. The rearrangement links TRBV9 to TRBJ2-7, with 9 bases identical to TRBD2. CDR3 length equals 14 residues. V lost 3 bases and J lost 2; bases outside the gene matches: 3. Germline values: CDR1 SGDLS, CDR2 YYNGEE.